This note documents a single TCR beta chain sequence. The data were obtained in a study of blood T cell repertoires in COVID-19. Germline V gene sequence: CDR1 SNHLY, CDR2 FYNNEI. J lost 5 bases, V lost 7 bases, and 8 bases had no gene match. This CDR3 region has 14 residues. TCRdb's copy holds only in-frame clones and misses some; the assay was immunoSEQ multiplex PCR. This sample yields 150,000 to 200,000 clones, of which around 83% are seen a single time; over 1.5% belongs to the top ten. This TCR came from a human donor in a cohort sampled during active COVID-19. The sequencing input was peripheral blood. The gene calls are TRBV2 and TRBJ1-1; 9 bases fit TRBD1. CDR3 coding DNA: TGTGCCAGCAACCAAGGACAGGGGACGACTGAAGCTTTCTTT. This encodes CASNQGQGTTEAFF.